This T cell receptor (beta chain) was obtained from a study of CXCR3-negative and CXCR3-positive naive CD8 T cells. Study-level information: For each library, about 1.5 +/- 0.3 million TRB reads were obtained, about 135 million in total. General study findings and limits: Naive CXCR3-positive and CXCR3-negative cells shared TRBV-TRBJ usage; memory cells diverged. Hydrophobicity was higher for TRB CDR3s found in CXCR3-positive naive cells than in CXCR3-negative naive cells. For memory CD8+ cells diversity was much lower, but both naive subsets had comparably high diversity.

Per CD8+ T cell subset, triplicate sorts of 310,000 or so cells each were done. Details on this clonotype: Antigen unknown.

This CDR3 region has 15 residues. Germline lookup yields CDR1 LNHNV and CDR2 YYDKDF (reference sequence). The TRB cDNA libraries were prepared by 5' RACE with UMI labels. Each CDR3 protein gets one entry in TCRdb, which reprocessed the 5' RACE reads and gives no DNA. The sample spans over 70,000 distinct CDR3 sequences; the ten largest clones claim almost 0.55%. Sequenced sample: naive CXCR3+ CD8+ T cells from blood. Subset reported: CD45RO-CCR7+CD27+CD95- naive CD8+ T cells expressing CXCR3 (TNR3+). The chain is built from TRBV15 and TRBJ2-3; TCRdb gives TRBD1 as the D gene, but with no DNA this cannot be confirmed. The sequence was obtained from a human donor in good health. Some clones in this sample may be carry-over from other donors' samples. CDR3 region: CATSERTEWADTQYF.